The 22 T cell receptor beta chains below were found in one sample sequenced in a study of CD8+CD57+ T cells in acquired aplastic anemia (dated by TCRdb to 2016 to 2019). Sequenced using an Illumina HiSeq 2000. Genomic DNA served as template for TCR beta VDJ combination and CDR3 sequence profiling. TCRdb cleaned the public reads at Q25 with fastp, built clones with MiXCR and kept in-frame beta chains. For every CDR3 protein sequence, its rows merge into one entry that carries the most common genes and DNA. The sample profile shows around 200,000 distinct CDR3 sequences; roughly 60% of them were found once. 58% of the sample comes from the top ten. The patients picked for sequencing were ones in whom flow cytometry had shown an expansion of CD8+CD57+ cells. Sequencing used sorted CD4+, CD8+, or CD8+CD57+ T cells (not recorded which) from PBMCs. Receptors were obtained from a human donor with aplastic anemia.

The gene calls are TRBV9 and TRBJ2-1, with a possible D match to TRBD1 (6 bases). The ends were cut back, 5 bases at V and 3 bases at J, with 15 bases in the middle. This CDR3 has 15 residues. Germline V gives CDR1 SGDLS, CDR2 YYNGEE. In nucleotides, the CDR3 is TGTGCCAGCAGTTTGGGGCAGGGGCTCTACAATGAGCAGTTCTTC. This codes for CASSLGQGLYNEQFF.

The V call is TRBV7-2, the J call TRBJ1-3; D unclear. Germline CDR1 and CDR2: SGHTA and FQGNSA. This CDR3 comprises 15 residues. Trimming removed 4 bases at V and 1 base at J, with 11 bases between. The CDR3 loop is CASSYSWGSGNTIYF. In nucleotides, the CDR3 is TGTGCCAGCAGCTATTCATGGGGTTCTGGAAACACCATATATTTT.

The chain has TRBV15 and TRBJ2-7; 7 bases fit TRBD2. J was trimmed by 3 bases and V by 6 bases; bases with no gene match: 8. CDR3 size: 14 residues. CDR1 and CDR2 (germline): LNHNV, YYDKDF (reference sequence). CDR3 amino acids: CATSSSGAFYEQYF. CDR3 coding DNA: TGTGCCACCAGTTCTAGCGGAGCTTTCTACGAGCAGTACTTC.

This clonotype was seen just once. The rearrangement uses TRBV20-1 and TRBJ1-1; 7 positions agree with TRBD1. V shed 1 base and J 4 bases; nucleotides not matched to a gene: 6. From germline, CDR1 is DFQATT and CDR2 SNEGSKA (reference sequence). This CDR3 has 14 residues. CDR3 in DNA: TGCAGTGCTAGAGGGGGAGCAGGGGGCACTGAAGCTTTCTTT. Its translation is CSARGGAGGTEAFF.

This clonotype was detected only a few times. The J gene is TRBJ2-1, the V gene TRBV20-1; no clear D. CDR1 is DFQATT, CDR2 SNEGSKA, per germline (reference sequence). The CDR3 covers 14 residues. Trimming shortened V by 3 bases and J by 4 bases, and 13 bases separated the two germline ends. CDR3 sequence reads: CSASVGGGYNEQFF. The CDR3 region has the DNA TGCAGTGCTAGTGTAGGTGGTGGATACAATGAGCAGTTCTTC.

The V call is TRBV19, the J call TRBJ1-4; 8 bases are shared with TRBD1. This CDR3 comprises 16 residues. From germline, CDR1 is LNHDA and CDR2 SQIVND (reference sequence). V lost 2 bases, J lost 8 bases, and 10 bases stayed unmatched. Here the CDR3 reads CASSIRTGRTVEKLFF. In DNA form, the CDR3 reads TGTGCCAGTAGTATAAGGACAGGGCGAACCGTCGAAAAACTGTTTTTT.

The rearrangement links TRBV9 to TRBJ1-3; D unresolved. V lost 3 bases, J lost 0 bases, and 16 bases lay in between. From germline, CDR1 is SGDLS and CDR2 YYNGEE. This CDR3 contains 17 residues. Here the CDR3 reads CASSAMGRANSGNTIYF. In DNA form, the CDR3 reads TGTGCCAGCAGCGCAATGGGGAGAGCTAACTCTGGAAACACCATATATTTT.

The J gene is TRBJ2-7, the V gene TRBV5-1; D might be TRBD1 or TRBD2, each matching 5 bases. Trimming took off 7 bases at V and 1 base at J, with 18 bases between the two ends. The CDR3 loop spans 15 amino acids. CDR1 is SGHRS, CDR2 YFSETQ, per germline. Here the CDR3 DNA reads TGCGCCAGCGAACGGGGTGGGGGAGAATCCTACGAGCAGTACTTC. Translating it yields CASERGGGESYEQYF.

The rearrangement uses TRBV9 and TRBJ2-3; D not resolved. The germline V and J ends were trimmed by 3 bases and 4 bases, with 12 bases remaining between them. The CDR3 covers 14 residues. Per the germline V gene, CDR1 is SGDLS and CDR2 is YYNGEE. The CDR3: CASSARLSPDTQYF. CDR3 bases: TGTGCCAGCAGCGCCAGACTCTCCCCAGATACGCAGTATTTT.

The chain uses TRBV24-1 and TRBJ2-1; D uncertain. This CDR3 comprises 14 residues. V was shortened by 2 bases and J by 12 bases, with 16 bases between the two germline ends. Germline V gene sequence: CDR1 KGHDR, CDR2 SFDVKD. CDR3 sequence reads: CATSDSRWSPGQFF. The CDR3 bases are TGTGCCACCAGTGATTCCCGTTGGTCACCCGGGCAGTTCTTC.

J is TRBJ2-2 and V is TRBV5-1; 8 bases fit TRBD1. Germline lookup yields CDR1 SGHRS and CDR2 YFSETQ. Germline trimming cut 5 bases from V and 8 bases from J; bases unmatched to any gene: 5. This CDR3 contains 13 residues. The CDR3 region is CASRGQEKGELFF. The CDR3 DNA follows: TGCGCCAGCAGGGGACAGGAGAAGGGGGAGCTGTTTTTT.

The rearrangement joins TRBV29-1 to TRBJ2-5; TRBD1 matches at 8 bases. With 3 bases clipped from V and 6 bases from J, the junction kept 9 bases outside the gene matches. Germline V lookup: CDR1 SQVTM, CDR2 ANQGSEA. The CDR3 sequence is 14 residues long. For the CDR3, the DNA is TGCAGCGTTGAGGCAGGGGGCGATGGTAAGACCCAGTACTTC. Protein: CSVEAGGDGKTQYF.

Regarding this clonotype: At one end, the junction sequence differs from germline, possibly due to a read error. J is TRBJ1-5 and V is TRBV20-1; tentatively, D is TRBD1 (5 bases). Germline V gene sequence: CDR1 DFQATT, CDR2 SNEGSKA (reference sequence). CDR3 length equals 13 residues. The CDR3, as DNA: TGCAGTGCTAGAGGGACAAGCAATCGGCCCCAGCATTTT. It encodes CSARGTSNRPQHF.

This clonotype was counted only a few times. The chain recombines TRBV7-6 with TRBJ1-5; 8 bases line up with TRBD1. V was clipped by 0 bases and J by 7 bases; unmatched bases: 5. CDR3 length: 15 amino acids. Germline V gene data show CDR1 as SGHVS and CDR2 as FNYEAQ. The CDR3 loop is CASSLAKDREQPQHF. Here the CDR3 DNA reads TGTGCCAGCAGCTTAGCCAAGGACAGGGAGCAGCCCCAGCATTTT.

The V call is TRBV6-6, the J call TRBJ1-3; D gene ambiguous. The V and J ends lost 10 bases and 4 bases respectively, with 8 bases between them. This CDR3 spans 11 amino acids. Germline CDR1 reads MNHNY; CDR2 reads SVGAGI (reference sequence). The CDR3 nucleotides read TGTGCCACCGATGGAGGAAACACCATATATTTT. Its translation is CATDGGNTIYF.

V usage is TRBV7-8 and J usage is TRBJ2-5, with D tentatively TRBD1 or TRBD2 (5 bases each). Between the trimmed V and J ends, which lost 6 bases and 2 bases, there was a span of 13 bases. Germline assignment: CDR1 SGHVS and CDR2 FQNEAQ. This CDR3 spans 14 amino acids. CDR3 DNA sequence: TGTGCCAGCAGTCAGAGGGACGGTCAAGAGACCCAGTACTTC. Translated, it gives CASSQRDGQETQYF.

The CDR3 region has the DNA TGCAGTGCTAGAGATCGATTAGCGGTGACCTACGAGCAGTACTTC. Amino acids: CSARDRLAVTYEQYF. The chain uses TRBV20-1 and TRBJ2-7; a weak D match, TRBD2 (6 bases). Germline assignment: CDR1 DFQATT and CDR2 SNEGSKA (reference sequence). The V gene lost 0 bases and the J gene lost 2 bases, with 14 bases spanning the gap. CDR3 length equals 15 residues.

This chain links TRBV19 with TRBJ1-5, with 7 positions matching TRBD1. Germline V gene lookup returns CDR1 LNHDA and CDR2 SQIVND (reference sequence). The trim removed 4 bases at V and 9 bases at J, leaving 9 bases unmatched. The CDR3 is made up of 14 amino acids. The chain's CDR3 is CASSTGTEWGPQHF. In DNA, the CDR3 is TGTGCCAGTAGTACCGGGACAGAGTGGGGGCCCCAGCATTTT. Full variable domain (missing parts from reference TRBV19 and TRBJ1-5): DGGITQSPKYLFRKEGQNVTLSCEQNLNHDAMYWYRQDPGQGLRLIYYSQIVNDFQKGDIAEGYSVSREKKESFPLTVTSAQKNPTAFYLCASSTGTEWGPQHFGDGTRLSIL.

This rearrangement joins TRBV7-3 to TRBJ2-3; TRBD2 might be the D (5 bases). The V end was cut by 5 bases, the J end by 5 bases, with 17 bases between. The CDR3 sequence is 15 residues long. CDR1 is SGHTA and CDR2 is FQGTGA in the germline V gene. CDR3 DNA sequence: TGTGCCAGCAGCCACCCCAGATCCGGGGAAGATACGCAGTATTTT. Translation: CASSHPRSGEDTQYF.

The DNA of the CDR3 is TGTGCCAGTAGTAAAAGACAGGGAAGCTCCTATAATTCACCCCTCCACTTT. Translation gives CASSKRQGSSYNSPLHF. The chain is built from TRBV19 and TRBJ1-6; 7 nucleotides line up with TRBD1. The V gene end was trimmed by 4 bases and the J gene end by 0 bases; junction bases not matched to a gene: 6. The CDR3 loop spans 17 amino acids. In germline, CDR1 is LNHDA, CDR2 SQIVND (reference sequence).

This clonotype has a single count. This chain links TRBV6-1 with TRBJ1-4, with D perhaps TRBD1 (5 bases). The germline V gene encodes CDR1 MNHNS and CDR2 SASEGT. V lost 6 bases and J 3 bases, leaving 17 bases between the germline ends. CDR3 size: 16 residues. DNA for the CDR3: TGTGCCAGCAGGTCAAGGGGTGGGACGGCTAATGAAAAACTGTTTTTT. Translation gives CASRSRGGTANEKLFF.

This clonotype was found a few times. V usage is TRBV10-3 and J usage is TRBJ2-1; possibly TRBD1 for D (5 bases). Trimming removed 2 bases at V and 6 bases at J, with 11 bases between. Germline CDR1 ENHRY, CDR2 SYGVKD. The CDR3 spans 14 residues. The CDR3 sequence: CAISENSRVNEQFF. The CDR3 DNA is TGTGCCATCAGTGAGAATTCCAGGGTCAATGAGCAGTTCTTC.